Presented here are 2 T cell receptor beta chains from one specimen sequenced in a study of T cells in Graves' hyperthyroidism and ophthalmopathy. Authors of the study amplified TCR beta CDR3 regions from RNA transcripts. The HTBI primer set served for first-round RT-PCR of the TCR CDR3. MiXCR was run by TCRdb on the multiplex PCR reads, yielding one entry per CDR3 protein. The data hold about 700,000 distinct CDR3 sequences, with about 15% observed a single time. The sample taken for sequencing was blood. Receptors were obtained from a woman younger than 35 with Graves' hyperthyroidism.

This clonotype was observed many times. The chain recombines TRBV28 with TRBJ1-1; unclear D gene. CDR1 and CDR2 (germline): MDHEN, SYDVKM. V shed 6 bases and J shed 1 base, with 12 bases lying between them. This CDR3 has 14 amino acids. In nucleotides, the CDR3 is TGTGCCAGCAGCCCAATCGGGCCGAACACTGAAGCTTTCTTT. Translation gives CASSPIGPNTEAFF.

This chain connects TRBV10-3 to TRBJ2-7; no clear D. V was clipped by 3 bases and J by 2 bases, with 8 bases between them. Germline CDR1 ENHRY, CDR2 SYGVKD. The CDR3 consists of 13 residues. CDR3 residues: CAISEDRAYEQYF. CDR3 nucleotide sequence: TGTGCCATCAGTGAAGACCGCGCCTACGAGCAGTACTTC.